This T cell receptor (beta chain) derives from a study of T cells in localized non-small cell lung cancer. General study findings and limits: Exceeding tumor, uninvolved adjacent lung had the highest T cell clonality. The appearance of a median about 60 of the top 100 tumor clones was seen in adjacent lung.

The CDR3 consists of 12 residues. V was trimmed by 7 bases and J by 5 bases, leaving 11 bases between them. Per the germline V gene, CDR1 is LNHDA and CDR2 is SQIVND (reference sequence). Clones were read by immunoSEQ multiplex PCR, and TCRdb kept only the in-frame ones, dropping some. The sample lists fewer than 15,000 clones, roughly 28% occurring once. In the case of this clone: Its matching antigen is unknown.

The sequencing here drew on lung tumor tissue, taken before any cancer treatment. The chain employs TRBV19 and TRBJ1-2; D possibly corresponds to TRBD1 (6 bases). This TCR came from a female donor of 60 years or more with stage I lung adenocarcinoma. The CDR3 DNA reads TGTGCCAGTACCATAGGGGGTTATGGCTACACCTTC. Protein product: CASTIGGYGYTF.